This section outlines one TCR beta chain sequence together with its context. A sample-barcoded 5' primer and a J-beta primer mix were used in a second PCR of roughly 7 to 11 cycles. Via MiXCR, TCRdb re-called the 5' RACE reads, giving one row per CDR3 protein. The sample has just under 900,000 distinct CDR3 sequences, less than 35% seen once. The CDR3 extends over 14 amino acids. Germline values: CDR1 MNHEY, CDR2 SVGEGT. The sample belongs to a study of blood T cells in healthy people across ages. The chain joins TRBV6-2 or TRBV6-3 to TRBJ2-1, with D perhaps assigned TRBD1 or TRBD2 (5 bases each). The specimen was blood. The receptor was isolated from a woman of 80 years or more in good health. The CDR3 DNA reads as TGTACCACCTCCGGGGCACCGCTCTACAATGAGCAGTTCTTC. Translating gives CTTSGAPLYNEQFF.